The source of this TCR beta chain is a study of cytomegalovirus exposure and HLA in healthy donors. Germline V gives CDR1 GTSNPN, CDR2 SVGIG (reference sequence). The CDR3 is 13 amino acids. Between the trimmed V and J ends, which lost 0 bases and 7 bases, there was a span of 12 bases. PCR was performed using 60 Vbeta and 13 Jbeta primers. Method: immunoSEQ multiplex PCR; TCRdb's copy keeps in-frame clones and lacks some. The sample has about 130,000 clones, around 70% seen once; the top ten hold 4%. This clone was recorded only once. This clonotype was sampled from a middle-aged man in good health and CMV-seropositive. The source material was PBMCs. The chain carries TRBV30 and TRBJ1-2, with a weak D call TRBD1 (5 bases). Written as DNA, the CDR3 is TGTGCCTGGAGTGTGGGAGGGGAAACTGGCTACACCTTC. As protein: CAWSVGGETGYTF.